This TCR beta chain was sequenced in a study of early T cells in non-severe SARS-CoV-2 infection. Across the whole study: Investigators sequenced bulk RNA drawn from unsorted whole blood, and chains remained unpaired.

This clonotype has a handful of counts. Germline values: CDR1 ENHRY, CDR2 SYGVKD. This CDR3 is 13 amino acids long. Losses at the gene ends were 7 bases for V and 7 bases for J; bases not matched to a gene: 3. TCRdb ran MiXCR on the 5' RACE reads and lists one entry per CDR3 protein. The sample shows tens of thousands of distinct CDR3 sequences, 8% to 9% of them seen only once. The receptor comes from an adult who was a healthcare worker with PCR-confirmed SARS-CoV-2 infection or an uninfected control (not recorded which). The chain joins TRBV10-3 to TRBJ2-1, with 11 bases that match TRBD2. This material consisted of whole blood, taken at baseline. This CDR3 reads CAIKTSGTNEQFF. CDR3 coding DNA: TGTGCCATCAAGACTAGCGGGACGAATGAGCAGTTCTTC.